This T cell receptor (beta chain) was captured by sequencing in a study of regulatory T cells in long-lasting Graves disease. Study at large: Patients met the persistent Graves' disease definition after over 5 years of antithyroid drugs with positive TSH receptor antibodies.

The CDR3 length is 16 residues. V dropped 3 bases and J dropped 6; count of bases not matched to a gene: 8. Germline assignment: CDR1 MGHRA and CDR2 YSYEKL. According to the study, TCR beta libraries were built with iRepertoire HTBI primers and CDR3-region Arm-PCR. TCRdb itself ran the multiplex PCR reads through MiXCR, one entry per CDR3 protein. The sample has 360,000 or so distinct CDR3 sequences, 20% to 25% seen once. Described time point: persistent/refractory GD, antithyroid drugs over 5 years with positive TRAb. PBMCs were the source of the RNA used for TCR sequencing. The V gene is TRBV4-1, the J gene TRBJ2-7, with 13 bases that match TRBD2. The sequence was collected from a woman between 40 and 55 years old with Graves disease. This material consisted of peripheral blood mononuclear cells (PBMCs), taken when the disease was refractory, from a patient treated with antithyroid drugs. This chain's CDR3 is CASSQRGLAGDGEQYF. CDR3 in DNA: TGCGCCAGCAGCCAGCGAGGACTAGCGGGAGACGGCGAGCAGTACTTC.